The T cell receptor beta chain described here comes from a study of Graves' ophthalmopathy and Graves' hyperthyroidism. General observations from the study: Ophthalmopathy progression was predicted by the model at about 70% sensitivity and 72.22% specificity.

Concerning this clonotype: The antigen is undetermined.

RNA transcripts yielded amplified TCR beta CDR3 regions. Scientists carried out first-round RT-PCR using HTBI primers and then a second-round multiplex PCR. MiXCR, applied by TCRdb to the multiplex PCR reads, yields one record per CDR3 protein. The top ten clones hold roughly 3% of a sample with about 660,000 distinct CDR3 sequences, roughly 39% of them seen once. Per germline, CDR1 SGHTA and CDR2 FQGNSA. The V and J ends lost 1 base and 3 bases respectively, with 10 bases between them. The CDR3 consists of 14 residues. Ophthalmopathy donors showed moderate-to-severe activity, CAS ≥3, NOSPECS ≥4 and a duration under 3 months.

The sequencing input was peripheral blood. The chain employs TRBV7-2 and TRBJ2-7; a weak D match, TRBD1 (5 bases). This TCR was recovered from an adult man with Graves' ophthalmopathy. The CDR3 loop is CASSLVPGRYEQYF. The DNA for the CDR3 is TGTGCCAGCAGCTTAGTTCCAGGGCGCTACGAGCAGTACTTC.